What follows are 25 T cell receptor beta chains derived from one specimen sequenced in a study of blood T cell repertoires in COVID-19. Using immunoSEQ multiplex PCR, the repertoire was profiled, and TCRdb retains in-frame clones only, with some absent. The profile shows about 300,000 clones, 87% of them singletons. Source material: PBMCs or T cells enriched from blood (not recorded which). The receptors were gathered from a woman aged 25 to 39 who had recovered from COVID-19.

The rearrangement joins TRBV5-1 to TRBJ2-5; no reliable D call. Germline lookup yields CDR1 SGHRS and CDR2 YFSETQ. The CDR3 contains 13 residues. Trimming left V 0 bases short and J 1 base short, with 4 bases between. This CDR3 is CASSLVSQETQYF. CDR3 DNA sequence: TGCGCCAGCAGCTTGGTCAGCCAAGAGACCCAGTACTTC.

This chain joins TRBV19 and TRBJ1-1; 10 bases fit TRBD1. There are 15 residues in the CDR3. V lost 3 bases and J lost 5; bases outside the gene matches: 6. Looked up from germline, CDR1 is LNHDA and CDR2 is SQIVND (reference sequence). CDR3 sequence reads: CASSMGDRGETEAFF. The CDR3 bases are TGTGCCAGTAGTATGGGGGACAGGGGAGAAACTGAAGCTTTCTTT.

V gene TRBV9 combines with J gene TRBJ1-1; the D is unclear. V lost 0 bases, J lost 7 bases, and 13 bases lay in between. This CDR3 has 14 residues. Germline V gene data show CDR1 as SGDLS and CDR2 as YYNGEE. This CDR3 reads CASSVGESGGEAFF. The CDR3 DNA sequence: TGTGCCAGCAGCGTAGGGGAGTCTGGCGGTGAAGCTTTCTTT.

The chain joins TRBV18 to TRBJ1-1; D may be TRBD1 (5 bases). This CDR3 contains 13 residues. The germline gives CDR1 KGHSH, CDR2 LQKENI. The V end lost 5 bases, the J end lost 1 base, and 8 bases lay between the germline ends. CDR3 sequence reads: CASSTGQNTEAFF. CDR3 sequence (DNA): TGTGCCAGCTCAACCGGACAGAACACTGAAGCTTTCTTT.

The J gene is TRBJ1-1, the V gene TRBV7-9; D is unclear. Germline-derived CDR1 and CDR2 are SEHNR and FQNEAQ (reference sequence). The germline V and J ends were trimmed by 3 bases and 4 bases, with 9 bases remaining between them. This CDR3 has 13 amino acids. CDR3: CASSFREGTEAFF. For the CDR3, the DNA is TGTGCCAGCAGCTTCCGCGAGGGCACTGAAGCTTTCTTT. Full variable domain (missing parts from reference TRBV7-9 and TRBJ1-1): DTGVSQNPRHKITKRGQNVTFRCDPISEHNRLYWYRQTLGQGPEFLTYFQNEAQLEKSRLLSDRFSAERPKGSFSTLEIQRTEQGDSAMYLCASSFREGTEAFFGQGTRLTVV.

J is TRBJ1-1 and V is TRBV6-2 or TRBV6-3, with D perhaps matching TRBD1 (6 bases). Germline CDR1 and CDR2: MNHEY and SVGEGT. V lost 2 bases and J 6 bases, leaving 16 bases between the germline ends. This CDR3 is built from 15 residues. In DNA, the CDR3 is TGTGCCAGCAGTTACCCGACAGGAAACCTCGCTGAAGCTTTCTTT. Encoded protein: CASSYPTGNLAEAFF.

The V call is TRBV27, the J call TRBJ1-2, with 12 bases that match TRBD1. Looked up from germline, CDR1 is MNHEY and CDR2 is SMNVEV (reference sequence). The CDR3 length is 16 residues. J was trimmed by 4 bases and V by 0 bases; bases with no gene match: 3. For the CDR3, the DNA is TGTGCCAGCAGTTTATCAGGGACAGGGGGCGGCTATGGCTACACCTTC. This translates into CASSLSGTGGGYGYTF.

This chain uses TRBV6-5 with TRBJ1-5; D unclear. Germline V gene lookup returns CDR1 MNHEY and CDR2 SVGAGI. This CDR3 region has 13 residues. The V and J ends lost 7 bases and 2 bases respectively, with 9 bases between them. CDR3 loop: CASTLEGNQPQHF. The CDR3 coding sequence is TGTGCCAGCACATTGGAGGGCAATCAGCCCCAGCATTTT.

The chain recombines TRBV30 with TRBJ1-5; D is unclear. Between the trimmed V and J ends, which lost 3 bases and 7 bases, there was a span of 13 bases. Germline V gene sequence: CDR1 GTSNPN, CDR2 SVGIG (reference sequence). CDR3 size: 13 residues. The CDR3 nucleotides read TGTGCCTGGAGCCCTTACGGCGGGCAGCCCCAGCATTTT. This encodes CAWSPYGGQPQHF.

The chain is built from TRBV19 and TRBJ2-2; 13 nucleotides match TRBD2. Looked up from germline, CDR1 is LNHDA and CDR2 is SQIVND (reference sequence). This CDR3 spans 15 amino acids. J lost 6 bases, V lost 7 bases, and 5 bases had no gene match. CDR3 amino acids: CASTTSGGAPGELFF. The DNA for the CDR3 is TGTGCCAGTACCACTAGCGGGGGGGCCCCCGGGGAGCTGTTTTTT. Variable domain in full (rest from reference TRBV19 and TRBJ2-2): DGGITQSPKYLFRKEGQNVTLSCEQNLNHDAMYWYRQDPGQGLRLIYYSQIVNDFQKGDIAEGYSVSREKKESFPLTVTSAQKNPTAFYLCASTTSGGAPGELFFGEGSRLTVL.

This clone was found once. V is TRBV7-6 and J is TRBJ2-5; 11 bases match TRBD2. J gave up 2 bases and V 5 bases, and 4 bases lay outside the gene matches. CDR3 length: 15 residues. The germline CDR1 and CDR2 sequences are SGHVS and FNYEAQ. As DNA, the CDR3 is TGTGCCAGCAGCCCCCGGACTAGCGGGCAAGAGACCCAGTACTTC. Protein sequence: CASSPRTSGQETQYF.

The chain employs TRBV5-1 and TRBJ2-1; 13 bases match TRBD2. Germline loops: CDR1 SGHRS, CDR2 YFSETQ. Unmatched junction bases numbered 5, after V lost 4 bases and J lost 1 base. This CDR3 comprises 17 residues. In DNA form, the CDR3 reads TGCGCCAGCAGCCAAACTAGCGGGGGGGCTTCCTACAATGAGCAGTTCTTC. Translated: CASSQTSGGASYNEQFF.

V gene TRBV5-8 combines with J gene TRBJ1-2; D not certain. The V gene lost 0 bases and the J gene lost 4 bases, with 10 bases spanning the gap. Germline V gives CDR1 SGHTS, CDR2 YDEGEE. This CDR3 comprises 14 residues. CDR3 residues: CASSLVGYGYGYTF. CDR3 nucleotide sequence: TGTGCCAGCAGCTTGGTCGGGTACGGCTATGGCTACACCTTC.

The rearrangement uses TRBV15 and TRBJ1-1, with 8 bases lining up with TRBD1. Germline V lookup: CDR1 LNHNV, CDR2 YYDKDF (reference sequence). The junction had 13 bases not matched to a gene; V was cut back by 0 bases and J by 4 bases. CDR3 length equals 18 residues. CDR3 sequence: CATSREAVGAGGFTEAFF. The DNA for the CDR3 is TGTGCCACCAGCAGAGAGGCGGTTGGAGCAGGGGGCTTCACTGAAGCTTTCTTT. Looking up the rest from reference TRBV15 and TRBJ1-1 gives the full variable domain: DAMVIQNPRYQVTQFGKPVTLSCSQTLNHNVMYWYQQKSSQAPKLLFHYYDKDFNNEADTPDNFQSRRPNTSFCFLDIRSPGLGDTAMYLCATSREAVGAGGFTEAFFGQGTRLTVV.

This chain uses TRBV6-5 with TRBJ1-5; no reliable D call. Trimming cost V 2 bases and J 6 bases, with 8 bases left between them. The CDR3 totals 13 residues. CDR1 MNHEY and CDR2 SVGAGI come from the germline V gene. CDR3 nucleotides: TGTGCCAGCAGTTACATAGAGGGTCAGCCCCAGCATTTT. Amino acids: CASSYIEGQPQHF.

The rearrangement joins TRBV4-1 to TRBJ1-2, with 8 bases lining up with TRBD1. The V and J ends lost 1 base and 4 bases, in that order; junction bases with no gene match: 8. The V gene's germline CDR1 is MGHRA and CDR2 YSYEKL. This CDR3 contains 16 residues. CDR3 region: CASSQGPDRATYGYTF. DNA of the CDR3: TGCGCCAGCAGCCAAGGACCGGACAGGGCGACCTATGGCTACACCTTC.

This rearrangement joins TRBV19 to TRBJ1-1; no definite D call. The CDR3 spans 12 residues. Germline V gene sequence: CDR1 LNHDA, CDR2 SQIVND (reference sequence). The V and J ends lost 7 bases and 2 bases respectively, with 8 bases between them. The DNA of the CDR3 is TGTGCCAGTACGGAGGGTAACACTGAAGCTTTCTTT. Protein sequence: CASTEGNTEAFF.

The gene calls are TRBV30 and TRBJ1-2, with 7 bases that match TRBD1. After removal of 8 bases from V and 4 bases from J, the junction contained 10 bases not matched to a gene. Germline CDR1 GTSNPN, CDR2 SVGIG (reference sequence). This CDR3 has 13 amino acids. The CDR3 sequence is CAGNRGPTYGYTF. The CDR3, as DNA: TGTGCCGGAAACAGGGGCCCTACCTATGGCTACACCTTC.

This clone has more than one count but fewer than ten. The chain carries TRBV14 and TRBJ1-2; 7 bases are a match to TRBD1. The V and J ends lost 3 bases and 8 bases, in that order; junction bases with no gene match: 12. The CDR3 is made up of 15 amino acids. The V gene's germline CDR1 is SGHDN and CDR2 FVKESK. The CDR3 nucleotides read TGTGCCAGCAGCCACCGACAGGGCGGGGTAGAGGGCTACACCTTC. This codes for CASSHRQGGVEGYTF.

This clone was found a few times. The gene calls are TRBV5-5 and TRBJ1-3, with TRBD1 matching over 8 bases. Losses at the gene ends were 4 bases for V and 4 bases for J; bases not matched to a gene: 7. In germline, CDR1 is SGHKS, CDR2 YYEKEE (reference sequence). The CDR3 consists of 15 residues. In DNA, the CDR3 is TGTGCCAGCAGCCAGGGACAGGCGGGCGGAAACACCATATATTTT. Translated, it gives CASSQGQAGGNTIYF.

This clone is a singleton in its sample. The rearrangement joins TRBV19 to TRBJ1-2; no clear D. Trimming removed 5 bases at V and 2 bases at J, with 15 bases between. This CDR3 region has 15 residues. Germline V gene sequence: CDR1 LNHDA, CDR2 SQIVND (reference sequence). CDR3 region: CASSEELPRNYGYTF. In nucleotides, the CDR3 is TGTGCCAGTAGTGAGGAACTACCCCGAAACTATGGCTACACCTTC.

This rearrangement joins TRBV5-1 to TRBJ1-2; 7 positions match TRBD1. Trimming took 4 bases from V and 5 from J; bases not matched to a gene: 8. This CDR3 has 14 residues. Germline values: CDR1 SGHRS, CDR2 YFSETQ. CDR3 loop: CASSTGQVSYGYTF. The CDR3 DNA reads as TGCGCCAGCAGCACTGGACAGGTTTCGTATGGCTACACCTTC.

This chain connects TRBV19 to TRBJ1-5; possible D gene TRBD1, 5 bases. Germline loops: CDR1 LNHDA, CDR2 SQIVND (reference sequence). The V and J ends lost 5 bases and 2 bases respectively, with 13 bases between them. This CDR3 is built from 15 residues. DNA for the CDR3: TGTGCCAGTAGTCCCCTCAGGGCGGGCAATCAGCCCCAGCATTTT. It codes for CASSPLRAGNQPQHF. The whole variable domain, filled in from reference TRBV19 and TRBJ1-5, reads DGGITQSPKYLFRKEGQNVTLSCEQNLNHDAMYWYRQDPGQGLRLIYYSQIVNDFQKGDIAEGYSVSREKKESFPLTVTSAQKNPTAFYLCASSPLRAGNQPQHFGDGTRLSIL.

The J gene is TRBJ2-3, the V gene TRBV18; TRBD1 matches at 9 bases. Unmatched junction bases numbered 2, after V lost 2 bases and J lost 2 bases. The CDR3 contains 15 residues. Germline V gives CDR1 KGHSH, CDR2 LQKENI. Written as DNA, the CDR3 is TGTGCCAGCTCACCAGGGACAGGGAACACAGATACGCAGTATTTT. This gives the protein CASSPGTGNTDTQYF.

V gene TRBV6-5 combines with J gene TRBJ1-2; TRBD1 might be the D (5 bases). Germline CDR1 reads MNHEY; CDR2 reads SVGAGI. The CDR3 spans 14 residues. Trimming removed 8 bases at V and 8 bases at J, with 21 bases between. The CDR3 loop reads CASRTPEGTGGYTF. DNA for the CDR3: TGTGCCAGCCGAACGCCGGAGGGAACAGGAGGCTACACCTTC.